The 16 T cell receptor beta chains below were found in one sample sequenced in a study of blood T cell repertoires in COVID-19. Sequenced by immunoSEQ multiplex PCR; TCRdb stores in-frame clones only, minus some. The data contain around 400,000 clones, 91% of them singletons. Sequenced sample: PBMCs or T cells enriched from blood (not recorded which). The receptors shown here come from a woman between 40 and 50 years old who had been exposed to COVID-19.

The V gene is TRBV7-2, the J gene TRBJ2-2; 8 bases are a match to TRBD2. The V and J ends lost 1 base and 6 bases, in that order; junction bases with no gene match: 10. CDR1 and CDR2 (germline): SGHTA, FQGNSA. CDR3 length: 17 amino acids. The CDR3 sequence: CASSLVGRAPVPGELFF. For the CDR3, the DNA is TGTGCCAGCAGCTTAGTCGGGAGGGCCCCCGTCCCCGGGGAGCTGTTTTTT.

The chain recombines TRBV19 with TRBJ1-1, with 8 bases aligning to TRBD1. CDR3 length equals 15 residues. CDR1 LNHDA and CDR2 SQIVND come from the germline V gene (reference sequence). The V gene end was trimmed by 5 bases and the J gene end by 5 bases; junction bases not matched to a gene: 10. The CDR3 sequence is CASSPGQGRKTEAFF. The CDR3 DNA sequence: TGTGCCAGTAGTCCCGGACAGGGTCGGAAGACTGAAGCTTTCTTT. Variable domain in full (rest from reference TRBV19 and TRBJ1-1): DGGITQSPKYLFRKEGQNVTLSCEQNLNHDAMYWYRQDPGQGLRLIYYSQIVNDFQKGDIAEGYSVSREKKESFPLTVTSAQKNPTAFYLCASSPGQGRKTEAFFGQGTRLTVV.

V is TRBV30 and J is TRBJ1-6, with TRBD1 identical over 7 bases. This CDR3 comprises 14 residues. V lost 0 bases, J lost 9 bases, and 5 bases stayed unmatched. Germline lookup yields CDR1 GTSNPN and CDR2 SVGIG (reference sequence). CDR3 in DNA: TGTGCCTGGAGTGTACCGGCAGGGGGTTCACCCCTCCACTTT. Its protein product is CAWSVPAGGSPLHF.

J is TRBJ1-2 and V is TRBV29-1; 9 bases are shared with TRBD1. V dropped 7 bases and J dropped 3; count of bases not matched to a gene: 9. The CDR3 sequence is 14 residues long. The germline gives CDR1 SQVTM, CDR2 ANQGSEA. The CDR3 DNA reads as TGCAGCGCCGGTGGGGGACAGGGTGACTATGGCTACACCTTC. Amino acid sequence: CSAGGGQGDYGYTF.

The rearrangement joins TRBV11-2 to TRBJ1-2; 9 positions match TRBD1. CDR3 length equals 16 residues. The V gene's germline CDR1 is SGHAT and CDR2 FQNNGV. With 5 bases clipped from V and 7 bases from J, the junction kept 14 bases outside the gene matches. The CDR3 DNA reads TGTGCCAGCAGCCGAGGCCCCGACAGGGGGGTCGGTGGCTACACCTTC. Translation gives CASSRGPDRGVGGYTF.

The chain uses TRBV18 and TRBJ1-2, with 7 bases identical to TRBD1. The trim removed 6 bases at V and 1 base at J, leaving 5 bases unmatched. The CDR3 is 14 residues long. Germline V gene sequence: CDR1 KGHSH, CDR2 LQKENI. CDR3 sequence reads: CASSRTGLNYGYTF. The CDR3 DNA is TGTGCCAGCTCTCGGACAGGACTTAACTATGGCTACACCTTC.

This chain connects TRBV24-1 to TRBJ1-2, with D perhaps matching TRBD1 (6 bases). The V end lost 7 bases, the J end lost 5 bases, and 13 bases lay between the germline ends. Germline loops: CDR1 KGHDR, CDR2 SFDVKD. CDR3 length equals 13 residues. CDR3 sequence: CATRPTGSYGYTF. In nucleotides, the CDR3 is TGTGCCACCAGGCCGACAGGCTCTTATGGCTACACCTTC.

The V gene is TRBV6-5, the J gene TRBJ1-2, with TRBD1 as a possible D gene (5 bases). The V end was cut by 2 bases, the J end by 6 bases, with 10 bases between. The CDR3 runs 13 residues. The germline CDR1 and CDR2 sequences are MNHEY and SVGAGI. The CDR3 nucleotides are TGTGCCAGCAGTTACGACAGAACGCATGGCTACACCTTC. Its translation: CASSYDRTHGYTF.

This sequence joins TRBV14 and TRBJ2-1; 7 bases agree with TRBD2. Germline V gene lookup returns CDR1 SGHDN and CDR2 FVKESK. Germline trimming cut 1 base from V and 0 bases from J; bases unmatched to any gene: 3. CDR3 length equals 16 residues. This CDR3 reads CASSQGRGSSYNEQFF. The CDR3 DNA follows: TGTGCCAGCAGCCAAGGACGCGGGAGCTCCTACAATGAGCAGTTCTTC.

CDR3 in amino acids: CATSRVRTSTIYF. The DNA for the CDR3 is TGTGCCACCAGCAGAGTTCGGACTAGCACCATATATTTT. The genes are TRBV15 and TRBJ1-3; the D is unclear. The CDR3 length is 13 residues. Germline loops: CDR1 LNHNV, CDR2 YYDKDF (reference sequence). Trimming took off 1 base at V and 9 bases at J, with 10 bases between the two ends.

V usage is TRBV2 and J usage is TRBJ1-5; TRBD1 matches at 11 bases. The CDR3 is 15 amino acids. Germline V gene data show CDR1 as SNHLY and CDR2 as FYNNEI. The V gene end was trimmed by 4 bases and the J gene end by 7 bases; junction bases not matched to a gene: 6. In DNA, the CDR3 is TGTGCCAGCAGTGGGGACAGGGGGATGGGACAGCCCCAGCATTTT. This gives the protein CASSGDRGMGQPQHF.

V is TRBV7-8 and J is TRBJ1-5, with TRBD1 matching 7 bases. This CDR3 comprises 15 residues. Germline values: CDR1 SGHVS, CDR2 FQNEAQ. Losses at the gene ends were 1 base for V and 5 bases for J; bases not matched to a gene: 5. The CDR3 coding sequence is TGTGCCAGCAGCTTAGTTGGAGGGGGCGATCAGCCCCAGCATTTT. As protein: CASSLVGGGDQPQHF. The variable domain in full, with the rest retrieved from reference TRBV7-8 and TRBJ1-5, is GAGVSQSPRYKVAKRGQDVALRCDPISGHVSLFWYQQALGQGPEFLTYFQNEAQLDKSGLPSDRFFAERPEGSVSTLKIQRTQQEDSAVYLCASSLVGGGDQPQHFGDGTRLSIL.

V usage is TRBV18 and J usage is TRBJ2-1; weak D call: TRBD2 (6 bases). The CDR3 consists of 14 residues. From germline, CDR1 is KGHSH and CDR2 LQKENI. The V gene lost 7 bases and the J gene lost 9 bases, with 19 bases spanning the gap. The CDR3 coding sequence is TGTGCCAGCTGGGGAGGTGCAGGGAAAGGTGAGCAGTTCTTC. Its protein is CASWGGAGKGEQFF.

The chain recombines TRBV4-3 with TRBJ2-7; the match to TRBD2 covers 9 bases. Germline values: CDR1 LGHNA, CDR2 YSLEER. The CDR3 runs to 16 residues. The J segment lost 0 bases and the V segment lost 3 bases, leaving 6 bases of the junction unmatched. This CDR3 is CASSQGTSRGSYEQYF. In DNA form, the CDR3 reads TGCGCCAGCAGCCAGGGGACTAGCCGGGGCTCCTACGAGCAGTACTTC.

V and J are TRBV6-4 and TRBJ1-5; 9 bases agree with TRBD1. The CDR3 runs 17 residues. Trimming removed 4 bases from V and 0 bases from J; junction bases left unmatched: 7. Germline loops: CDR1 MRHNA, CDR2 SNTAGT. This chain's CDR3 is CASSATGGPYSNQPQHF. The CDR3 bases are TGTGCCAGCAGTGCAACAGGGGGCCCTTATAGCAATCAGCCCCAGCATTTT.

The chain employs TRBV9 and TRBJ1-3, with D possibly TRBD1 on 6 matching bases. The V gene lost 4 bases and the J gene lost 4 bases, with 9 bases spanning the gap. CDR1 SGDLS and CDR2 YYNGEE come from the germline V gene. The CDR3 is 13 residues long. CDR3 in amino acids: CASSYGQGNTIYF. DNA of the CDR3: TGTGCCAGCAGCTACGGACAGGGAAACACCATATATTTT.